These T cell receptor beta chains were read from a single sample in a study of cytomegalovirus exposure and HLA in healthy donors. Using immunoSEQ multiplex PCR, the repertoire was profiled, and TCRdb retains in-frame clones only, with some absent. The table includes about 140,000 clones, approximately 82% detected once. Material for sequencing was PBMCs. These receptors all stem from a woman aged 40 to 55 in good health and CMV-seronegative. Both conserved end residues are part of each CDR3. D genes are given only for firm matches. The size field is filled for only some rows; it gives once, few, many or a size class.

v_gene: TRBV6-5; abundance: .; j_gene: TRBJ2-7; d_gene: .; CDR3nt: TGTGCCAGCAGTTACGGAAGGGGCAGGGGCTACGAGCAGTACTTC; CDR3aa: CASSYGRGRGYEQYF
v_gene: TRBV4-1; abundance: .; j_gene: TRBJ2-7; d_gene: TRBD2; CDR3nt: TGCGCCAGCAGCCCCAGACTAGCGGGCCTCTACGAGCAGTACTTC; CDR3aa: CASSPRLAGLYEQYF
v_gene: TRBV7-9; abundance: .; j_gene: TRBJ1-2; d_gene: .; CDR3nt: TGTGCCAGCAGCTTAGAGTGGATGCTAGAGTCTGACTATGGCTACACCTTC; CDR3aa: CASSLEWMLESDYGYTF
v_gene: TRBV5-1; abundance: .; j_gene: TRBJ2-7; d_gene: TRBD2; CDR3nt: TGCGCCAGCAGCTTGGGCGTAGCGGGAGAAGGGGTTAGGTCCTACGAGCAGTACTTC; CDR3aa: CASSLGVAGEGVRSYEQYF
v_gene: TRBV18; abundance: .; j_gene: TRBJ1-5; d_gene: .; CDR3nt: TGTGCCAGCTCACCGACAGGCAATCAGCCCCAGCATTTT; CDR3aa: CASSPTGNQPQHF
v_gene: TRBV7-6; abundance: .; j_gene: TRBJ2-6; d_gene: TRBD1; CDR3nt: TGTGCCAGCAGCTTAGCGGCTCCCGGGACAGTCTTCTCTGGGGCCAACGTCCTGACTTTC; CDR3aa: CASSLAAPGTVFSGANVLTF
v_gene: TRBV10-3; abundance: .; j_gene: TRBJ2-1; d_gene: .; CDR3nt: TGTGCCATCAGTCCCTCTCGCGGGACGCCATCCTACAATGAGCAGTTCTTC; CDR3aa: CAISPSRGTPSYNEQFF
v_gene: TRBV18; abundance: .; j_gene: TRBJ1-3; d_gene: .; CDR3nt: TGTGCCAGCTCACCGGGAGGGGGCTCTGGAAACACCATATATTTT; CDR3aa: CASSPGGGSGNTIYF
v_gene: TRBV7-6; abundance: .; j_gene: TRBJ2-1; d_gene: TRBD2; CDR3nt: TGTGCCAGCAGCTTATTTAGCCTAGCGGGAGCCTATGAGCAGTTCTTC; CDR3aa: CASSLFSLAGAYEQFF
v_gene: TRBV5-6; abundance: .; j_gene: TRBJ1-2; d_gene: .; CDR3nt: TGTGCCAGCAGCTTGCGGGGTTTCTATGGCTACACCTTC; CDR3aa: CASSLRGFYGYTF
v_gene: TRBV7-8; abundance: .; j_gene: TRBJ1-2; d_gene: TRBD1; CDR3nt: TGTGCCAGCAGCTTAGACAGGGGAATCGTCACATTCGGCTACACCTTC; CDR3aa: CASSLDRGIVTFGYTF
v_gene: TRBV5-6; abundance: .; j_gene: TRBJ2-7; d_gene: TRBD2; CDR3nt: TGTGCCAGCAGCTACGGACTAGCGGAAAACTACGAGCAGTACTTC; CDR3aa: CASSYGLAENYEQYF
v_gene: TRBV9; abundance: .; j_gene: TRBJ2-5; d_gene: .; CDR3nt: TGTGCCAGCACCCTGGGGGGGGGCTCCCAAGAGACCCAGTACTTC; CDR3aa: CASTLGGGSQETQYF
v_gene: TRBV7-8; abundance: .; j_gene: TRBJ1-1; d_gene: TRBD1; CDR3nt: TGTGCCAGCAGCTTAGGTGCCGACAGGGTTGGGGCTTTCTTT; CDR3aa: CASSLGADRVGAFF
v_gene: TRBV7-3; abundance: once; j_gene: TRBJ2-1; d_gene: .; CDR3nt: TGTGCCAGCAGCGCAACCTCCGTTACGATCGGGGGATACAATGAGCAGTTCTTC; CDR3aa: CASSATSVTIGGYNEQFF
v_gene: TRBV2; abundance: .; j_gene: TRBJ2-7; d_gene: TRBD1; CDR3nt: TGTGCCAGCAGTGAAGGGGGGACAGGGAAAGGCGAGCAGTACTTC; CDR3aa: CASSEGGTGKGEQYF
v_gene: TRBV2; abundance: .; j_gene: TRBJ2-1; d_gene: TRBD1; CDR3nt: TGTGCCAGCCAGACAGGGTTCTCATACAATGAGCAGTTCTTC; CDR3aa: CASQTGFSYNEQFF
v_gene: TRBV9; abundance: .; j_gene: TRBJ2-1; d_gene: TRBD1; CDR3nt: TGTGCCAGCAGCGTTCGACAGGGGGCCTACAATGAGCAGTTCTTC; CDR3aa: CASSVRQGAYNEQFF
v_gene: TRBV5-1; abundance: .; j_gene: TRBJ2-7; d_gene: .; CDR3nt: TGCGCCAGCAGCTTGGTGGGCCGAAGCAAGCAGTACTTC; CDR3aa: CASSLVGRSKQYF
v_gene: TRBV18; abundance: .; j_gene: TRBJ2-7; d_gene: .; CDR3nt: TGTGCCAGCTCACGAAATGGGGCCCGGGCCTCCTACGAGCAGTACTTC; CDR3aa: CASSRNGARASYEQYF
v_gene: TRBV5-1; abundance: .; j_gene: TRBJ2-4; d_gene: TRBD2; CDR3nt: TGCGCCAGTAGGACTAGCGGGAGGACTGACATTCAGTACTTC; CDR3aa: CASRTSGRTDIQYF
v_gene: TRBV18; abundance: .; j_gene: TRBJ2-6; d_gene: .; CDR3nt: TGTGCCAGCTCACCCATCTCTGGGGCCAACGTCCTGACTTTC; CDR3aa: CASSPISGANVLTF
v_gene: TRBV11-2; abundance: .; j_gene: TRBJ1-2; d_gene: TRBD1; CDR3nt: TGTGCCAGCAGCTTAGACCCACAGGGGAGGATTGACTATGGCTACACCTTC; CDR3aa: CASSLDPQGRIDYGYTF
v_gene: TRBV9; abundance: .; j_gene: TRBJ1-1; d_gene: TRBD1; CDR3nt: TGTGCCAGCAGCGTATTCCCGACAGGGACTGAAGCTTTCTTT; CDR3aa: CASSVFPTGTEAFF
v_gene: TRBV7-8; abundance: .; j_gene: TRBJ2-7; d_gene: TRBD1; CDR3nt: TGTGCCAGCAGCTCCCGGACAGGGGCCTCCTACGAGCAGTACTTC; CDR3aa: CASSSRTGASYEQYF
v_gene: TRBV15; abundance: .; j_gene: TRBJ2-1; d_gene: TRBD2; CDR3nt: TGTGCCACCAGCAGGCCCAGCGGGAGGGCCGATGGCAATGAGCAGTTCTTC; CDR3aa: CATSRPSGRADGNEQFF
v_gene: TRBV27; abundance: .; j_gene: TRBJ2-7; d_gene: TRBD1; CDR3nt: TGTGCCAGCCGCCGGAACGGACAGGGCTACGAGCAGTACTTC; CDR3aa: CASRRNGQGYEQYF
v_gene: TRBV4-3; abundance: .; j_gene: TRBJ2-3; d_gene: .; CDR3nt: TGCGCCAGCAGCCAAGTATTCGGGGGAGCAGATACGCAGTATTTT; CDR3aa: CASSQVFGGADTQYF
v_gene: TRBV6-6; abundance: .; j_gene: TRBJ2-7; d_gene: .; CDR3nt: TGTGCCAGCAGTTACTCGAACGCCTACTACGAGCAGTACTTC; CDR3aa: CASSYSNAYYEQYF
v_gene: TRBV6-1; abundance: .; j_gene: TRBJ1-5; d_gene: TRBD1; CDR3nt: TGTGCCAGCAGCCCGACAGGGCCGGGCCAGCCCCAGCATTTT; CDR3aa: CASSPTGPGQPQHF
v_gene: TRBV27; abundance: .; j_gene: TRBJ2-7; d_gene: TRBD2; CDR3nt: TGTGCCAGCAGTTTGACCGGGACTACATACGAGCAGTACTTC; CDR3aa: CASSLTGTTYEQYF
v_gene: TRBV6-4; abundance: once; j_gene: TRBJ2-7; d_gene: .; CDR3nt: TGTGCCAGCAGTGAGGCAGGGGGGTCCTACGAGCAGTACTTC; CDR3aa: CASSEAGGSYEQYF
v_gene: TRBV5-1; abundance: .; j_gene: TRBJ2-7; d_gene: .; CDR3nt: TGCGCCAGCAGCTTGGCCTTGGGCGGAGGGACCTACGAGCAGTACTTC; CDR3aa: CASSLALGGGTYEQYF
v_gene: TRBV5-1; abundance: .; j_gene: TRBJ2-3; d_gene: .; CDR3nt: TGCGCCAGCAGCCAATCCACAGATACGCAGTATTTT; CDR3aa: CASSQSTDTQYF
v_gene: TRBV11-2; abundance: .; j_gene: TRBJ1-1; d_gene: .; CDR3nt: TGTGCCAGCAGCCGACAGACTCTTTCCACTGAAGCTTTCTTT; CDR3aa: CASSRQTLSTEAFF
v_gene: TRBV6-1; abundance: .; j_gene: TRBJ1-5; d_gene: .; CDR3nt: TGTGCCAGCAGTGTACAAAACCTCGGCAATCAGCCCCAGCATTTT; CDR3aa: CASSVQNLGNQPQHF
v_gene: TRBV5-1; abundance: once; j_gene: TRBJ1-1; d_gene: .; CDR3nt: TGCGCCAGCAGCCGGACAGCGATGAACACTGAAGCTTTCTTT; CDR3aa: CASSRTAMNTEAFF
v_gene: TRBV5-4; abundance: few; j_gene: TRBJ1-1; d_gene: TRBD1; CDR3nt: TGTGCCAGCAGCTTGGTAGACAGGGGAAACACTGAAGCTTTCTTT; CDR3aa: CASSLVDRGNTEAFF
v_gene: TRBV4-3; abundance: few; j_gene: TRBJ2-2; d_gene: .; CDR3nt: TGCGCCAGCAGCCAAGAACCTAGCGAGAACACCGGGGAGCTGTTTTTT; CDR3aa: CASSQEPSENTGELFF
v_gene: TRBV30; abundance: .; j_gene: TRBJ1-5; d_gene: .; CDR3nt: TGTGCCTGGAGTGTACCGGACAGAGGACAGCCCCAGCATTTT; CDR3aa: CAWSVPDRGQPQHF
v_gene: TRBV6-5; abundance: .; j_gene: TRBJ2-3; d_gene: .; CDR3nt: TGTGCCAGCAGTTATCCCGGGGAGAGTGGTGGTACGCAGTATTTT; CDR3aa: CASSYPGESGGTQYF
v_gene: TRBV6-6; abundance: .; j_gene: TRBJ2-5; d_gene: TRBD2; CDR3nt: TGTGCCAGCAGTTACACCCGGGGGGTCGGGGAGACCCAGTACTTC; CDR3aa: CASSYTRGVGETQYF
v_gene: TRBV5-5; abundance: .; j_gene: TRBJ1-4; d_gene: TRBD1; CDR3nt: TGTGCCAGCAGCTTAACCTCCGGGACAGTGAATGAAAAACTGTTTTTT; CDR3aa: CASSLTSGTVNEKLFF
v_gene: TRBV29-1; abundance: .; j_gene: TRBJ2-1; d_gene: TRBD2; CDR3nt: TGCAGCGCTGGACTAGCGGGAGGGCAGGATGAGCAGTTCTTC; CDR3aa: CSAGLAGGQDEQFF
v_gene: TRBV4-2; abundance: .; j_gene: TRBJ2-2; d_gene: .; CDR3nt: TGTGCCAGCAGCCGATTTGACTCGAACACCGGGGAGCTGTTTTTT; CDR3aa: CASSRFDSNTGELFF
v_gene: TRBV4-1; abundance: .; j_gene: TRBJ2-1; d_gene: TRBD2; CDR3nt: TGCGCCAGCAGCCAAGATTCCCTAGCGGGAGCGGATTACAATGAGCAGTTCTTC; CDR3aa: CASSQDSLAGADYNEQFF
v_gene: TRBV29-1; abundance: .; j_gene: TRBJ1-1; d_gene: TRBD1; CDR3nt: TGCAGCGTATCTACAGGGGCGCGTGAAGCTTTCTTT; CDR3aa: CSVSTGAREAFF
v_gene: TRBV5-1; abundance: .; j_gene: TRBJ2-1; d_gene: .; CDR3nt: TGCGCCAGCAGAAGTGTACTAAACCTCAATGAGCAGTTCTTC; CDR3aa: CASRSVLNLNEQFF